This T cell receptor beta chain was identified in a study of shared clonotypes between healthy human individuals. Broader study findings: Donor scarcity curtailed the genetic and exposure-history diversity represented herein. Clonotypes that were shared across a handful of donors made up 4% to 6% of naive CD4 clonotypes.

Produced via immunoSEQ multiplex PCR; TCRdb's table is partial and in-frame only. The table has about 230,000 clones, approximately 65% seen once. V was pared by 4 bases and J by 1 base, with 2 bases of the junction left unmatched. Germline CDR1 is MDHEN and CDR2 is SYDVKM. The length of the CDR3 is 14 residues. Comment on this clone: The antigen is not known.

This receptor was obtained from a man aged 30-40 years in good health. The chain recombines TRBV28 with TRBJ2-7; TRBD2 matches 9 bases. Sequenced sample: memory CD4+ T cells sorted from blood. Subset described: CD45RA-negative fraction. The CDR3 loop is CASSWLAGSYEQYF. Here the CDR3 DNA reads TGTGCCAGCAGTTGGCTAGCGGGATCCTACGAGCAGTACTTC.